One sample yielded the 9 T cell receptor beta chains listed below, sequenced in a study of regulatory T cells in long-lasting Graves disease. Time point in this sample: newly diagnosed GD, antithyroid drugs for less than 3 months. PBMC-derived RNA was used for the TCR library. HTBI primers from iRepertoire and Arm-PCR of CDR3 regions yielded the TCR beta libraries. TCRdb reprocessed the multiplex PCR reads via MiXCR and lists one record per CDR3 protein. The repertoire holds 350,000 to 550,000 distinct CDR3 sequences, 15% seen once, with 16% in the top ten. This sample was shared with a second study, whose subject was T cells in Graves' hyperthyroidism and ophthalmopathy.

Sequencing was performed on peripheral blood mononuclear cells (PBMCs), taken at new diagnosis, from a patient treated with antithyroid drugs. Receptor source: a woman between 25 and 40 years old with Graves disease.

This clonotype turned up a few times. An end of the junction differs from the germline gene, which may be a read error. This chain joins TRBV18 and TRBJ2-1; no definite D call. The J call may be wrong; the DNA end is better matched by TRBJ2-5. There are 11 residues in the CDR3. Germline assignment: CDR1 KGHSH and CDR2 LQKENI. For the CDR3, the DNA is TGTGCCAGCCCACCGCAGGAGACCCAGTACTTC. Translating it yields CASPPQETQYF.

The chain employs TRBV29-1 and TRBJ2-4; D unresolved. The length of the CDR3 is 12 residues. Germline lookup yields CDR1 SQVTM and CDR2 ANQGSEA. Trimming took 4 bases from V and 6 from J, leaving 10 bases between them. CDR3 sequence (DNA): TGCAGCGTTGGGGCCCCTAGAAACATTCAGTACTTC. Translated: CSVGAPRNIQYF.

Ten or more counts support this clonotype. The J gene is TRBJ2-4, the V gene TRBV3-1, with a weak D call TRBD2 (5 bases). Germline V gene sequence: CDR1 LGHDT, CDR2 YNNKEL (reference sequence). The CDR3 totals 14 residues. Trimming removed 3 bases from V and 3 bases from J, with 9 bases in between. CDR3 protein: CASSQSGYKNIQYF. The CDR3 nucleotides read TGTGCCAGCAGCCAGAGCGGATACAAAAACATTCAGTACTTC.

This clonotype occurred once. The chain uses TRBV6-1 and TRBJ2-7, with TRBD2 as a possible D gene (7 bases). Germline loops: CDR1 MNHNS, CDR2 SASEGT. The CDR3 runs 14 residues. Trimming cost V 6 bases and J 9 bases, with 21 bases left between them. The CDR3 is CASSSGGPPLRQYF. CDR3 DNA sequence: TGTGCCAGCAGCTCGGGGGGCCCACCTTTACGGCAGTACTTC.

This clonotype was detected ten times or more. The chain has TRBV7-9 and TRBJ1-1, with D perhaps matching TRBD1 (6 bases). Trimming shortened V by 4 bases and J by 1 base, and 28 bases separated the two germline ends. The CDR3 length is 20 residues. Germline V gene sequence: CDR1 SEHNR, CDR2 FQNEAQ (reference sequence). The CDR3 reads CASSSAQGWVGGVGNTEAFF. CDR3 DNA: TGTGCCAGCAGCTCCGCACAGGGCTGGGTTGGGGGTGTCGGGAACACTGAAGCTTTCTTT.

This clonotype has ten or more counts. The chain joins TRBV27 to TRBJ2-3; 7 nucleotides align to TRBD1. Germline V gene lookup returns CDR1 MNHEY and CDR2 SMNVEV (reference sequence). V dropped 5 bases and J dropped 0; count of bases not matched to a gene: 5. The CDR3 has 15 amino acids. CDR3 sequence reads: CASSPGQTSTDTQYF. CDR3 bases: TGTGCCAGCAGTCCGGGACAGACAAGCACAGATACGCAGTATTTT.

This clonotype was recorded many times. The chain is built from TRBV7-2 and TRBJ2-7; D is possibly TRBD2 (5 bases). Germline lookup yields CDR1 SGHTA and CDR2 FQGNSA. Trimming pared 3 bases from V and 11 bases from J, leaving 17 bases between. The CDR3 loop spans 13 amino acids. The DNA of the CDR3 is TGTGCCAGCAGCTTTCTCGGGGAGAGTTATAAGTACTTC. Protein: CASSFLGESYKYF. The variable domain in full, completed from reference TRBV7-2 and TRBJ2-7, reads GAGVSQSPSNKVTEKGKDVELRCDPISGHTALYWYRQSLGQGLEFLIYFQGNSAPDKSGLPSDRFSAERTGGSVSTLTIQRTQQEDSAVYLCASSFLGESYKYFGPGTRLTVT.

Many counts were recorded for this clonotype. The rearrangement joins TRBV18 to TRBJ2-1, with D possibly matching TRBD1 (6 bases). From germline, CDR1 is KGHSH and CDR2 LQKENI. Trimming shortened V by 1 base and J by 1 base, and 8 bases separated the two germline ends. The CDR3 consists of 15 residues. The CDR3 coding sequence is TGTGCCAGCTCACCACAAGGACAGTCCTACAATGAGCAGTTCTTC. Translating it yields CASSPQGQSYNEQFF.

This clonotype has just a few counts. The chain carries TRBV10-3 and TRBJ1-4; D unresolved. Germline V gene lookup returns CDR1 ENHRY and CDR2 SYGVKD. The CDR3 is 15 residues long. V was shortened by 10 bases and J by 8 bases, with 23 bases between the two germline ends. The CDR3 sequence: CATEKGIGEGEKLFF. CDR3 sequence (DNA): TGTGCCACCGAAAAAGGTATCGGCGAAGGGGAAAAACTGTTTTTT.